Shown below are 10 T cell receptor beta chains from a single sample sequenced in a study of T cell clonotyping in hematopoietic cell transplantation. Sequencing used immunoSEQ multiplex PCR; TCRdb keeps in-frame clones, though not all of them. The sample shows approximately 7,000 clones, 88% of them seen only once. The sample consisted of PBMCs, taken 100 days after allogeneic stem cell transplant. These receptors all come from a male patient aged 18 to 35 who had an allogeneic stem cell transplant from a related donor, so the T cells may come from the graft donor. Some clones in this sample may be carry-over from other donors' samples.

The V call is TRBV19, the J call TRBJ2-1, with 12 positions matching TRBD2. The CDR3 spans 15 residues. Germline V lookup: CDR1 LNHDA, CDR2 SQIVND (reference sequence). J lost 9 bases, V lost 5 bases, and 8 bases had no gene match. The CDR3 region has the DNA TGTGCCAGTAGTTCCGCGACTAGCGGGAGCTCTGAGCAGTTCTTC. It encodes CASSSATSGSSEQFF.

The genes are TRBV5-6 and TRBJ2-3; the D gene is possibly TRBD2 (5 bases). The CDR3 loop spans 13 amino acids. V lost 5 bases and J 4 bases, leaving 11 bases between the germline ends. Germline loops: CDR1 SGHDT, CDR2 YYEEEE. The CDR3 loop reads CASSRKRADTQYF. The DNA for the CDR3 is TGTGCCAGCAGTCGAAAGAGGGCAGATACGCAGTATTTT.

The chain recombines TRBV2 with TRBJ1-1; no definite D call. Trimming stripped 7 bases from V and 0 bases from J, with 9 bases between. CDR1 and CDR2 from the germline V gene are SNHLY and FYNNEI. The CDR3 is 13 amino acids. The CDR3 nucleotides read TGTGCCAGCAAACCACTGGTGAACACTGAAGCTTTCTTT. Translated: CASKPLVNTEAFF.

The rearrangement joins TRBV19 to TRBJ2-1; TRBD1 matches at 11 bases. CDR1 is LNHDA and CDR2 is SQIVND in the germline V gene (reference sequence). The CDR3 has 15 amino acids. V lost 5 bases and J lost 8; bases outside the gene matches: 8. The CDR3 is CASSPGQGVTDEQFF. The CDR3 DNA reads TGTGCCAGTAGTCCGGGACAGGGGGTTACCGATGAGCAGTTCTTC.

The chain employs TRBV18 and TRBJ2-1; 7 nucleotides match TRBD1. The ends lost 6 bases at V and 7 bases at J; junction bases unmatched: 6. Germline CDR1 and CDR2: KGHSH and LQKENI. The CDR3 is 13 residues long. The CDR3 protein is CASSTGTVNEQFF. The CDR3, as DNA: TGTGCCAGCTCCACCGGGACAGTTAATGAGCAGTTCTTC.

The V gene is TRBV21-1, the J gene TRBJ1-1; TRBD1 is taken as the D call from the table, unchecked against the DNA. TRBV21-1 represents a pseudogene. This CDR3 has 20 amino acids. The CDR3 here is CASSKSGRDTVSRSNTEAFF. The CDR3 region has the DNA TGTGCCAGCAGCAAATCCGGACGGGACACAGTAAGCCGTTCGAACACTGAAGCTTTCTTT.

The chain links TRBV4-1 to TRBJ1-5, with D possibly being TRBD1 (5 bases). Germline loops: CDR1 MGHRA, CDR2 YSYEKL. Trimming shortened V by 4 bases and J by 11 bases, and 21 bases separated the two germline ends. The CDR3 runs to 15 residues. CDR3 region: CASSPSVAQGWAQHF. DNA of the CDR3: TGCGCCAGCAGCCCGTCGGTAGCCCAGGGCTGGGCCCAGCATTTT.

The rearrangement links TRBV6-1 to TRBJ2-7, with 12 bases identical to TRBD1. The germline V gene encodes CDR1 MNHNS and CDR2 SASEGT. This CDR3 comprises 15 residues. Trimming took 6 bases from V and 6 from J; bases not matched to a gene: 9. The CDR3 is CASRGTGGWTAEQYV. The CDR3 DNA follows: TGTGCCAGCAGGGGGACAGGGGGCTGGACGGCCGAGCAGTACGTC.

V gene TRBV29-1 combines with J gene TRBJ2-1; maybe TRBD2 (5 bases). The germline CDR1 and CDR2 sequences are SQVTM and ANQGSEA. Trimming stripped 2 bases from V and 10 bases from J, with 24 bases between. The CDR3 loop spans 16 amino acids. The DNA of the CDR3 is TGCAGCGTTGAAATGTTTGGCGGACTCCCCCCCCGGGAGCAGTTCTTC. Its translation: CSVEMFGGLPPREQFF.

This clone turned up a few times. J is TRBJ2-4 and V is TRBV4-2, with 7 bases lining up with TRBD2. CDR1 and CDR2 from the germline V gene are LGHNA and YNFKEQ. There are 15 residues in the CDR3. Losses at the gene ends were 0 bases for V and 7 bases for J; bases not matched to a gene: 6. CDR3 sequence: CASSQDRQGGNIQYF. In nucleotides, the CDR3 is TGTGCCAGCAGCCAAGATCGTCAGGGAGGGAACATTCAGTACTTC.